The 16 T cell receptor beta chains given below trace back to one sample, sequenced in a study of blood T cell repertoires in COVID-19. TCRdb's table, derived via immunoSEQ multiplex PCR, lists solely in-frame clones and lacks some. The sample carries approximately 260,000 clones, roughly nine tenths recorded once. The specimen sequenced was peripheral blood. The origin of the receptors is a woman aged 40 to 50 who had recovered from COVID-19.

The chain uses TRBV27 and TRBJ2-1; D may be TRBD2 (6 bases). Trimming removed 5 bases at V and 8 bases at J, with 19 bases between. Germline V CDR1 and CDR2: MNHEY, SMNVEV (reference sequence). This CDR3 is built from 15 residues. DNA for the CDR3: TGTGCCAGCAGTCTCGGGACGGAGGGCCTCTATGAGCAGTTCTTC. Its protein is CASSLGTEGLYEQFF.

The chain links TRBV30 to TRBJ1-1; the D gene is possibly TRBD1 (6 bases). CDR1 GTSNPN and CDR2 SVGIG come from the germline V gene (reference sequence). This CDR3 has 12 amino acids. Trimming took 3 bases from V and 4 from J, leaving 9 bases between them. In nucleotides, the CDR3 is TGTGCCTGGAGCCGGGGGGCCACTGAAGCTTTCTTT. Translating gives CAWSRGATEAFF.

The chain carries TRBV7-2 and TRBJ2-5; possibly TRBD2 for D (6 bases). The CDR3 is made up of 15 amino acids. The V end lost 0 bases, the J end lost 9 bases, and 17 bases lay between the germline ends. Per the germline V gene, CDR1 is SGHTA and CDR2 is FQGNSA. The CDR3 sequence: CASSLASSGSGAQYF. The CDR3 coding sequence is TGTGCCAGCAGCTTAGCGTCTTCCGGGTCGGGGGCCCAGTACTTC.

This clone was picked up one time. The DNA for the CDR3 is TGTGCCTCCTCGACTTCGCGGGACTTTACCAATGAGCAGTTCTTC. This gives the protein CASSTSRDFTNEQFF. The chain recombines TRBV24-1 with TRBJ2-1, with D possibly being TRBD2 (6 bases). Trimming left V 12 bases short and J 6 bases short, with 23 bases between. CDR1 KGHDR and CDR2 SFDVKD come from the germline V gene. CDR3 length equals 15 residues.

In its sample, this clone was seen once. V is TRBV14 and J is TRBJ2-3; a weak D match, TRBD2 (6 bases). The V gene lost 4 bases and the J gene lost 2 bases, with 13 bases spanning the gap. The CDR3 spans 15 residues. The germline V gene encodes CDR1 SGHDN and CDR2 FVKESK. CDR3 loop: CASSPFSGATDTQYF. CDR3 DNA sequence: TGTGCCAGCAGCCCCTTTTCGGGAGCCACAGATACGCAGTATTTT. Combining the CDR3 with reference TRBV14 and TRBJ2-3 gives the whole variable domain EAGVTQFPSHSVIEKGQTVTLRCDPISGHDNLYWYRRVMGKEIKFLLHFVKESKQDESGMPNNRFLAERTGGTYSTLKVQPAELEDSGVYFCASSPFSGATDTQYFGPGTRLTVL.

The chain links TRBV19 to TRBJ1-5; possibly TRBD1 for D (5 bases). The CDR3 runs to 15 residues. Trimming shortened V by 2 bases and J by 6 bases, and 14 bases separated the two germline ends. Germline lookup yields CDR1 LNHDA and CDR2 SQIVND (reference sequence). This CDR3 reads CASSIQVGVAQPQHF. The DNA for the CDR3 is TGTGCCAGTAGTATACAGGTAGGGGTTGCTCAGCCCCAGCATTTT.

The chain links TRBV6-5 to TRBJ1-1; D not certain. The germline V gene has CDR1 MNHEY and CDR2 SVGAGI. The V end lost 0 bases, the J end lost 3 bases, and 8 bases lay between the germline ends. This CDR3 contains 14 residues. The DNA for the CDR3 is TGTGCCAGCAGTTACTCACCCGACTACACTGAAGCTTTCTTT. This translates into CASSYSPDYTEAFF.

CDR3 amino acids: CASSPLRGLNIQYF. CDR3 in DNA: TGTGCCAGCAGCCCCCTTAGGGGGCTGAACATTCAGTACTTC. This rearrangement joins TRBV11-2 to TRBJ2-4; 7 bases are a match to TRBD1. The CDR3 covers 14 residues. V was pared by 5 bases and J by 7 bases, with 8 bases of the junction left unmatched. Germline CDR1 is SGHAT and CDR2 is FQNNGV.

The chain combines TRBV7-8 with TRBJ1-5; 9 bases agree with TRBD1. Trimming took 3 bases from V and 2 from J; bases not matched to a gene: 5. CDR3 size: 16 residues. Germline V gene data show CDR1 as SGHVS and CDR2 as FQNEAQ. This chain's CDR3 is CASSFGTGTGNQPQHF. The CDR3 coding sequence is TGTGCCAGCAGCTTTGGGACAGGGACGGGCAATCAGCCCCAGCATTTT.

V gene TRBV24-1 combines with J gene TRBJ2-1; TRBD2 aligns across 7 bases. The CDR3 has 16 residues. Germline CDR1 reads KGHDR; CDR2 reads SFDVKD. The V segment lost 3 bases and the J segment 2 bases; nucleotides outside the gene matches: 6. The CDR3 DNA follows: TGTGCCACCAGTGATGCGACTAGCTTCCCCTACAATGAGCAGTTCTTC. The encoded protein is CATSDATSFPYNEQFF.

The genes are TRBV7-8 and TRBJ1-1, with D possibly being TRBD1 (5 bases). V lost 6 bases to trimming and J lost 0 bases, with 11 bases between them. The germline V gene has CDR1 SGHVS and CDR2 FQNEAQ. The CDR3 runs to 14 residues. CDR3 region: CASSRGDLNTEAFF. In nucleotides, the CDR3 is TGTGCCAGCAGTCGGGGGGATCTGAACACTGAAGCTTTCTTT.

The chain recombines TRBV11-3 with TRBJ2-1, with D perhaps TRBD1 (5 bases). Trimming shortened V by 3 bases and J by 0 bases, and 9 bases separated the two germline ends. The germline CDR1 and CDR2 sequences are SGHNT and YENEEA. The CDR3 is 15 amino acids. The CDR3 region is CASSLRQSSYNEQFF. CDR3 nucleotide sequence: TGTGCCAGCAGCTTGCGACAGAGCTCCTACAATGAGCAGTTCTTC.

This rearrangement joins TRBV25-1 to TRBJ2-5; 8 nucleotides align to TRBD1. The germline V gene has CDR1 MGHDK and CDR2 SYGVNS. V shed 5 bases and J 2 bases; nucleotides not matched to a gene: 13. This CDR3 has 17 amino acids. CDR3 loop: CASSSLRGDRKQETQYF. CDR3 coding DNA: TGTGCCAGCAGTTCCCTCCGCGGGGACAGGAAACAAGAGACCCAGTACTTC.

The rearrangement joins TRBV7-2 to TRBJ1-5; no clear D. The V gene's germline CDR1 is SGHTA and CDR2 FQGNSA. The CDR3 is made up of 16 amino acids. Trimming removed 2 bases from V and 3 bases from J, with 14 bases in between. DNA for the CDR3: TGTGCCAGCAGCTTAATCTCACCCGGGGTCAATCAGCCCCAGCATTTT. Its translation: CASSLISPGVNQPQHF.

The chain has TRBV5-1 and TRBJ1-1, with 8 positions matching TRBD1. J gave up 0 bases and V 6 bases, and 10 bases lay outside the gene matches. Germline CDR1 reads SGHRS; CDR2 reads YFSETQ. This CDR3 region has 16 residues. The CDR3 DNA reads TGCGCCAGCAAGGGGCAGGGGGCAATTATGAACACTGAAGCTTTCTTT. Protein product: CASKGQGAIMNTEAFF.

The V gene is TRBV4-2, the J gene TRBJ2-1, with 7 nucleotides matching TRBD2. V gave up 4 bases and J gave up 8 bases; unmatched junction bases: 5. The germline gives CDR1 LGHNA, CDR2 YNFKEQ. The length of the CDR3 is 13 residues. For the CDR3, the DNA is TGTGCCAGCAGCCCCCGTGGGGGGGATGAGCAGTTCTTC. Its translation: CASSPRGGDEQFF.